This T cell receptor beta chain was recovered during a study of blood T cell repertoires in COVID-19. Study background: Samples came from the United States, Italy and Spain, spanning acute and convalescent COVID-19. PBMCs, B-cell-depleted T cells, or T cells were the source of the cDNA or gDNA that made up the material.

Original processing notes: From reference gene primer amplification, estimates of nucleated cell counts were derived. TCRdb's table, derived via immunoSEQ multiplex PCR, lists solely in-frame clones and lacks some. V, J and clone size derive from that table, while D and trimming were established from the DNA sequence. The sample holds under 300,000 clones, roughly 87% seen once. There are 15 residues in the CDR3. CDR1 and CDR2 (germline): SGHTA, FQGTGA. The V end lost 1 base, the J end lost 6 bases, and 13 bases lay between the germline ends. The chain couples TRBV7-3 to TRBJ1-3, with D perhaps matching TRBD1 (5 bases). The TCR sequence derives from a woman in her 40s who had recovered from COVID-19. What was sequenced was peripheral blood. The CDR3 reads CASSLSPGFANTIYF. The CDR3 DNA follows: TGTGCCAGCAGCTTAAGTCCAGGGTTTGCAAACACCATATATTTT. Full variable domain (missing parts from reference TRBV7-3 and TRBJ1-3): GAGVSQTPSNKVTEKGKYVELRCDPISGHTALYWYRQSLGQGPEFLIYFQGTGAADDSGLPNDRFFAVRPEGSVSTLKIQRTERGDSAVYLCASSLSPGFANTIYFGEGSWLTVV.